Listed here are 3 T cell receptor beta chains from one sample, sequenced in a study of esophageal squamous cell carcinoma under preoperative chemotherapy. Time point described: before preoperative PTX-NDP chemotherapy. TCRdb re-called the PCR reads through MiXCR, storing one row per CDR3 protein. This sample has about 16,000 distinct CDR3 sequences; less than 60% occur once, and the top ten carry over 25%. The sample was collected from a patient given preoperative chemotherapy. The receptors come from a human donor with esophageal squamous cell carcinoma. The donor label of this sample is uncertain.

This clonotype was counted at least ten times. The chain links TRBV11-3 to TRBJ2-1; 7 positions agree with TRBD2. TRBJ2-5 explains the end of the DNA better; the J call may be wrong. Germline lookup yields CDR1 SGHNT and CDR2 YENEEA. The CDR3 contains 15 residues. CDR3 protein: CASSSRASGQETQYF. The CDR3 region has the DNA TGTGCCAGCAGCTCCAGGGCTAGCGGACAAGAGACCCAGTACTTC.

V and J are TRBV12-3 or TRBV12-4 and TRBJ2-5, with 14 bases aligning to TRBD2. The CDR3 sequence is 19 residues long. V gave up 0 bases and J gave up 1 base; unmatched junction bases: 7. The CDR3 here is CASSLAMGLAGEVQETQYF. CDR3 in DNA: TGTGCCAGCAGTTTAGCGATGGGACTAGCGGGGGAAGTCCAAGAGACCCAGTACTTC.

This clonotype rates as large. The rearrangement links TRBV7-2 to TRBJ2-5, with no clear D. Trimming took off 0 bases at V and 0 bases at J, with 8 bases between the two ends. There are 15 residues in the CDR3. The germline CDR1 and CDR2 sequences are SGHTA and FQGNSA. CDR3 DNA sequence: TGTGCCAGCAGCTTAGCGGGAACCCACCAAGAGACCCAGTACTTC. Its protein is CASSLAGTHQETQYF.